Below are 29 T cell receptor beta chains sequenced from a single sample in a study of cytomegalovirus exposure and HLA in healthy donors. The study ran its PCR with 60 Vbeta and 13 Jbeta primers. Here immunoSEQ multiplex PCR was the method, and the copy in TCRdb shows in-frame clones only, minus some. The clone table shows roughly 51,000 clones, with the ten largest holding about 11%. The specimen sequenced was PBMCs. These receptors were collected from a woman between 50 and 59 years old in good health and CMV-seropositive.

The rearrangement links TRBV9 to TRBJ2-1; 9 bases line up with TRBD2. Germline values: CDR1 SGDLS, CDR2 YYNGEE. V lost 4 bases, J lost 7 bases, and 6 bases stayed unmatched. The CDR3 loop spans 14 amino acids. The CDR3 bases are TGTGCCAGCAGCACCAGCGGGGGGCGAAATGAGCAGTTCTTC. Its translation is CASSTSGGRNEQFF.

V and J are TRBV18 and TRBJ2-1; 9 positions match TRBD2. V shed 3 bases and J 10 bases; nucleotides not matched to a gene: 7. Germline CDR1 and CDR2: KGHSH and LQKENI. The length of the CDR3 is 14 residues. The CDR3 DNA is TGTGCCAGCTCACCCTTAGCGGGGGTGCGGGAGCAGTTCTTC. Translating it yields CASSPLAGVREQFF.

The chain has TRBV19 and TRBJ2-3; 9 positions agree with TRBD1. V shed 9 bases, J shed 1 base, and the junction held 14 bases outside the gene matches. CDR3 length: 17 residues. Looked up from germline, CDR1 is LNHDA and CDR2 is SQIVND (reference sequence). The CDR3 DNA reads TGTGCCAGCAATACGGTCGGGACAGGGCCTCGCACAGATACGCAGTATTTT. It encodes CASNTVGTGPRTDTQYF.

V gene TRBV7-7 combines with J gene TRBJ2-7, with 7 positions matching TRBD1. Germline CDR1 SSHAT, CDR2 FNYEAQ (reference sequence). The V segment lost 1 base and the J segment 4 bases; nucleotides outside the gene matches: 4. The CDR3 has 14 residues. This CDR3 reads CASSLVQGDYEQYF. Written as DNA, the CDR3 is TGTGCCAGCAGCTTAGTGCAGGGGGATTACGAGCAGTACTTC.

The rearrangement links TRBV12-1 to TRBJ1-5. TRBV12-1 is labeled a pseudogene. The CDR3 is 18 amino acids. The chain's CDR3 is CASSFGAREDRGGQPQHF. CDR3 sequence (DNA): TGTGCCAGCAGCTTTGGCGCCCGAGAAGATAGGGGAGGTCAGCCCCAGCATTTT.

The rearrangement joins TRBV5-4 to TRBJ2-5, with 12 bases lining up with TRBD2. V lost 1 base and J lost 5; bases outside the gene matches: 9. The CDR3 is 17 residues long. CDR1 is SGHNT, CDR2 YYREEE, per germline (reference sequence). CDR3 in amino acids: CASSLSSSGGGWETQYF. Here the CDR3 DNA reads TGTGCCAGCAGCTTGTCGTCTAGCGGGGGGGGCTGGGAGACCCAGTACTTC.

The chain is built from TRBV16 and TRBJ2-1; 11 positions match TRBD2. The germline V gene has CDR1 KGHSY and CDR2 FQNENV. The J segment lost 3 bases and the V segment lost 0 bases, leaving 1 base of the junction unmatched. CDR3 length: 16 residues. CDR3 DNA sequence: TGTGCCAGCAGCCAATCCCTAGCGGGAGGCTACAATGAGCAGTTCTTC. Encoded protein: CASSQSLAGGYNEQFF.

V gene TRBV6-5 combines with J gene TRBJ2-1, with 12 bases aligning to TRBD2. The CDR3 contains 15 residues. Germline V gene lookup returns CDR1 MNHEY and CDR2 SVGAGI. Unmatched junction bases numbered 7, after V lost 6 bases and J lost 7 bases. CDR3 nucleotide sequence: TGTGCCAGCAGGCTAACTAGCGGGGGGTCGAATGAGCAGTTCTTC. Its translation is CASRLTSGGSNEQFF.

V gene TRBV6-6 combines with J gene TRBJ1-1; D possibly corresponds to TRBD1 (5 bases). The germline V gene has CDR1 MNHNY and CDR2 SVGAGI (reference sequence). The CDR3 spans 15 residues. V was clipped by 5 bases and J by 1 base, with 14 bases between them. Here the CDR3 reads CASSRAHTGNTEAFF. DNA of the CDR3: TGTGCCAGCAGTCGGGCCCATACAGGGAACACTGAAGCTTTCTTT.

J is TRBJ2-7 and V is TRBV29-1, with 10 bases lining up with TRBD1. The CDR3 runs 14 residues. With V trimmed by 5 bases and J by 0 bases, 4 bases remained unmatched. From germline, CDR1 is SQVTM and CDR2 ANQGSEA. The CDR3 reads CSVSGQGSSYEQYF. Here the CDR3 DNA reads TGCAGCGTTTCGGGACAGGGGAGCTCCTACGAGCAGTACTTC.

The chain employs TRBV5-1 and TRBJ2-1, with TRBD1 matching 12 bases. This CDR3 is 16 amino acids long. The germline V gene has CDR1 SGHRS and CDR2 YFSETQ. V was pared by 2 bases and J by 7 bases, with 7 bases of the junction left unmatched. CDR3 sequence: CASSLTGQGAPNEQFF. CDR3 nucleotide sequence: TGCGCCAGCAGCTTAACGGGACAGGGGGCCCCTAATGAGCAGTTCTTC.

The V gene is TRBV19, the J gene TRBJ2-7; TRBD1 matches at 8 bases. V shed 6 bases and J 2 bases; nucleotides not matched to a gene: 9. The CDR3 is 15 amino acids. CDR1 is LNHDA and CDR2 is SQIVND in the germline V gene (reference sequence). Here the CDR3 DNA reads TGTGCCAGTAGCATGGGTGGGACAGGTACCTACGAGCAGTACTTC. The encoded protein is CASSMGGTGTYEQYF.

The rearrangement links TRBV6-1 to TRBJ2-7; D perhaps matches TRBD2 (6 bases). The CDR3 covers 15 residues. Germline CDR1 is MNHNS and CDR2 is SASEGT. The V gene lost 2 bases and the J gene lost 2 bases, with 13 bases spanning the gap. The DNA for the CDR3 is TGTGCCAGCAGTGAACACCGGGGGACTGCCTACGAGCAGTACTTC. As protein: CASSEHRGTAYEQYF.

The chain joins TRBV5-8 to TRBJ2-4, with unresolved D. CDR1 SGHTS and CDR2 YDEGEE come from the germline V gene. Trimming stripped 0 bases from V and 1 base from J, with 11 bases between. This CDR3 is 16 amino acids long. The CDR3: CASSLDNTMAKNIQYF. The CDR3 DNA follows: TGTGCCAGCAGCTTGGACAACACCATGGCCAAAAACATTCAGTACTTC.

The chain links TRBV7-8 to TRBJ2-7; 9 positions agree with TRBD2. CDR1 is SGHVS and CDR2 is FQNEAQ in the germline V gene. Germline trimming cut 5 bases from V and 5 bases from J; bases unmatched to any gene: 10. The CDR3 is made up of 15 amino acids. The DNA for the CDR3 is TGTGCCAGCAGCCCCCTAGGCGGGGGGGCCGACGAGCAGTACTTC. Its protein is CASSPLGGGADEQYF.

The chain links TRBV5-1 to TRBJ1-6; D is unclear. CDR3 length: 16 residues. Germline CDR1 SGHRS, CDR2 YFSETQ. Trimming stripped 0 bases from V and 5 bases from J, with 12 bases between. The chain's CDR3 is CASSLAGPENNSPLHF. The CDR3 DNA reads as TGCGCCAGCAGCTTGGCCGGCCCGGAGAATAATTCACCCCTCCACTTT.

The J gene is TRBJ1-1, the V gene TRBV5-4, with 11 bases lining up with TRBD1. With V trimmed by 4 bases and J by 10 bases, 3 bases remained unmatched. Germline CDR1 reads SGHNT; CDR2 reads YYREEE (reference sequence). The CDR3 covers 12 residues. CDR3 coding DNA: TGTGCCAGCAGCCGGACAGGGGGCCGAGCTTTCTTT. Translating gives CASSRTGGRAFF.

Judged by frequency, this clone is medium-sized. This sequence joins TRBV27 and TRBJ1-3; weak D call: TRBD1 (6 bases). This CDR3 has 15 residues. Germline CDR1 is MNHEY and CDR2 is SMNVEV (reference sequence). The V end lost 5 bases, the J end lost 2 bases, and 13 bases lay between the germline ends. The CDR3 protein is CASSDSGTPGNTIYF. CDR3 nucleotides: TGTGCCAGCAGTGACAGCGGGACACCTGGAAACACCATATATTTT.

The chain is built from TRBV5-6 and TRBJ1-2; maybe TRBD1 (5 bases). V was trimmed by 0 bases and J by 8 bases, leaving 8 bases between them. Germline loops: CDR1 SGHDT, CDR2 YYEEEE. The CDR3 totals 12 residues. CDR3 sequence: CASSLGRDGYTF. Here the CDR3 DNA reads TGTGCCAGCAGCTTGGGGAGGGACGGCTACACCTTC.

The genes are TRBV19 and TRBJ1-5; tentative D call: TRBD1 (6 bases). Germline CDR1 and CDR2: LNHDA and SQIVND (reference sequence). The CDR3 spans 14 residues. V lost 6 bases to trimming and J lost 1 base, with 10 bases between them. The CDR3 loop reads CASRRGGSNQPQHF. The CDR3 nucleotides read TGTGCCAGTAGAAGGGGGGGCAGCAATCAGCCCCAGCATTTT.

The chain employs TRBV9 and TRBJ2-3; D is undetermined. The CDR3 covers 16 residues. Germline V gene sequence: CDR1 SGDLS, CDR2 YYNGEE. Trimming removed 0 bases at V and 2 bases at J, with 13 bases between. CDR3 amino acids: CASSVDSPTHTDTQYF. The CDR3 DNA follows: TGTGCCAGCAGCGTAGACTCTCCCACCCACACAGATACGCAGTATTTT. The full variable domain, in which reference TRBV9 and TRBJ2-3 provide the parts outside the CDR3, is DSGVTQTPKHLITATGQRVTLRCSPRSGDLSVYWYQQSLDQGLQFLIQYYNGEERAKGNILERFSAQQFPDLHSELNLSSLELGDSALYFCASSVDSPTHTDTQYFGPGTRLTVL.

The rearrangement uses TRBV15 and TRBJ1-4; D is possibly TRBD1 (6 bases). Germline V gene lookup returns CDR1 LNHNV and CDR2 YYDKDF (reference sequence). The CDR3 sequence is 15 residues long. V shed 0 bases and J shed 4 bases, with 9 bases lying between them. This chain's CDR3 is CATSREAGDNEKLFF. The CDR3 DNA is TGTGCCACCAGCAGAGAAGCAGGGGATAATGAAAAACTGTTTTTT. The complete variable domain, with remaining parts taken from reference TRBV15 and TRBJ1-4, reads DAMVIQNPRYQVTQFGKPVTLSCSQTLNHNVMYWYQQKSSQAPKLLFHYYDKDFNNEADTPDNFQSRRPNTSFCFLDIRSPGLGDTAMYLCATSREAGDNEKLFFGSGTQLSVL.

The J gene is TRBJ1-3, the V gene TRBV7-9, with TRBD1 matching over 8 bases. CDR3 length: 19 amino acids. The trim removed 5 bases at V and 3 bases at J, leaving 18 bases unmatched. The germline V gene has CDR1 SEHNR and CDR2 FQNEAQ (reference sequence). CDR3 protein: CASSQSNQDRAGIGNTIYF. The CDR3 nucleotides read TGTGCCAGCAGCCAATCAAACCAGGACAGGGCGGGTATTGGAAACACCATATATTTT. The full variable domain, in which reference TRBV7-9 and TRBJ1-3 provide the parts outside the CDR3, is DTGVSQNPRHKITKRGQNVTFRCDPISEHNRLYWYRQTLGQGPEFLTYFQNEAQLEKSRLLSDRFSAERPKGSFSTLEIQRTEQGDSAMYLCASSQSNQDRAGIGNTIYFGEGSWLTVV.

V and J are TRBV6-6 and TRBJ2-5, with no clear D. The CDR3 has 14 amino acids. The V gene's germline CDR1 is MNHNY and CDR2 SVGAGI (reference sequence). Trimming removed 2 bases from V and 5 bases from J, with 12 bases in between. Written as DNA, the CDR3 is TGTGCCAGCAGTTACCCGGCGTACGGGGAGACCCAGTACTTC. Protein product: CASSYPAYGETQYF.

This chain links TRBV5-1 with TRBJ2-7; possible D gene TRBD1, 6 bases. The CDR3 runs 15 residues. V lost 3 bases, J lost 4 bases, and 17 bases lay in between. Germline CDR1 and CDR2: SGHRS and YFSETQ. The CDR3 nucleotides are TGCGCCAGCAGCTCCACCGGACAGAAGGAATACGAGCAGTACTTC. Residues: CASSSTGQKEYEQYF.

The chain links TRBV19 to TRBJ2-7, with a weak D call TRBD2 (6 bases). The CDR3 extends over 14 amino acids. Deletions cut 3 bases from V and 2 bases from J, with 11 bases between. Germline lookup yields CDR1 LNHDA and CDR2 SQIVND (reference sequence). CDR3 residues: CASSISGGPYEQYF. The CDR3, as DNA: TGTGCCAGTAGTATCTCAGGAGGGCCCTACGAGCAGTACTTC.

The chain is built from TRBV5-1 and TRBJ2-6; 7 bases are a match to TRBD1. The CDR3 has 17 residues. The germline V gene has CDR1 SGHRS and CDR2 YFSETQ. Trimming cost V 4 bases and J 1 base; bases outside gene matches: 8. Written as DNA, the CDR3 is TGCGCCAGCAGCACCGGGACAGAAGTTTCTGGGGCCAACGTCCTGACTTTC. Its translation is CASSTGTEVSGANVLTF.

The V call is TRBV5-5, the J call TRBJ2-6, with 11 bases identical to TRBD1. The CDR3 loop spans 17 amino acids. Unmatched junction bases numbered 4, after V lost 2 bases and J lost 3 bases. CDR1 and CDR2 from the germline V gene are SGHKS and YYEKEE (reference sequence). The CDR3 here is CASSFRTGGGGANVLTF. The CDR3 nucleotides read TGTGCCAGCAGCTTTAGGACAGGGGGCGGTGGGGCCAACGTCCTGACTTTC. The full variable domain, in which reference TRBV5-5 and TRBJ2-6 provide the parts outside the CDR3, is DAGVTQSPTHLIKTRGQQVTLRCSPISGHKSVSWYQQVLGQGPQFIFQYYEKEERGRGNFPDRFSARQFPNYSSELNVNALLLGDSALYLCASSFRTGGGGANVLTFGAGSRLTVL.

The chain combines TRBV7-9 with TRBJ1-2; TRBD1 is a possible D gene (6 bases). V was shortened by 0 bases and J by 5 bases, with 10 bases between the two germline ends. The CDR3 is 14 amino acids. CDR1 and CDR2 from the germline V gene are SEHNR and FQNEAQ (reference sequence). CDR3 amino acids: CASSLAGQSYGYTF. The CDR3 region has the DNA TGTGCCAGCAGCTTAGCCGGACAGAGTTATGGCTACACCTTC.